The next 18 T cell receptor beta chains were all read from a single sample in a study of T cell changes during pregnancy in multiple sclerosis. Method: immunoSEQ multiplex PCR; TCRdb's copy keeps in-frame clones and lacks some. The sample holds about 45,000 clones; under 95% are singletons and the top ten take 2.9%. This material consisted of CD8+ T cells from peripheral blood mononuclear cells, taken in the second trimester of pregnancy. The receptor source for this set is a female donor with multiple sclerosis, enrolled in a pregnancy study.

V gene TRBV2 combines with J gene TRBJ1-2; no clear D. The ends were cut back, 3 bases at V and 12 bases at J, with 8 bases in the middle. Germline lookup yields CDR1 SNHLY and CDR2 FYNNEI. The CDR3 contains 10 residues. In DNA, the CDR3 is TGTGCCAGCAGTGAGGCCCATGACACCTTC. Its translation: CASSEAHDTF. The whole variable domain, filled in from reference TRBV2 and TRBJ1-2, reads EPEVTQTPSHQVTQMGQEVILRCVPISNHLYFYWYRQILGQKVEFLVSFYNNEISEKSEIFDDQFSVERPDGSNFTLKIRSTKLEDSAMYFCASSEAHDTFGSGTRLTVV.

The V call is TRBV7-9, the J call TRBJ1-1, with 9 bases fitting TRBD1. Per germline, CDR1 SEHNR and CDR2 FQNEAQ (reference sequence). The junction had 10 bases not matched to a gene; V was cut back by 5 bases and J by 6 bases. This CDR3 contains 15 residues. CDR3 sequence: CASSNPTGGSPEAFF. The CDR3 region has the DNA TGTGCCAGCAGCAATCCCACAGGGGGCTCTCCTGAAGCTTTCTTT.

The CDR3 here is CASSLVGQSGYTF. Here the CDR3 DNA reads TGTGCCAGCAGTTTGGTAGGACAGAGTGGCTACACCTTC. V is TRBV27 and J is TRBJ1-2; D is perhaps TRBD1 (6 bases). V lost 3 bases to trimming and J lost 7 bases, with 12 bases between them. CDR1 MNHEY and CDR2 SMNVEV come from the germline V gene (reference sequence). The CDR3 runs to 13 residues.

The CDR3 sequence: CASSLTGGRGDTQYF. CDR3 DNA sequence: TGTGCCAGCAGCTTAACCGGGGGGCGGGGGGATACGCAGTATTTT. This rearrangement joins TRBV7-3 to TRBJ2-3; maybe TRBD2 (7 bases). The germline V gene encodes CDR1 SGHTA and CDR2 FQGTGA. Between the trimmed V and J ends, which lost 0 bases and 6 bases, there was a span of 13 bases. This CDR3 has 15 amino acids.

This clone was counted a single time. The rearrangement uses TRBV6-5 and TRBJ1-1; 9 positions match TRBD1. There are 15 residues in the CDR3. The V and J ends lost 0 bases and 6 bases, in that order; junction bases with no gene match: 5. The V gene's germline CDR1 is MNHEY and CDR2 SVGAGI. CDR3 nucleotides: TGTGCCAGCAGTTACTCGGAACAGGGGGCTGCTGAAGCTTTCTTT. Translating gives CASSYSEQGAAEAFF.

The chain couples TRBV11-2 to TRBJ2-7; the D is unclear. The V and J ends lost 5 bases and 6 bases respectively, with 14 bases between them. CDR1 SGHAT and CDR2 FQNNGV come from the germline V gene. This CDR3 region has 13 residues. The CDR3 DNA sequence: TGTGCCAGCAGCCCCCCGCCGCCCGGCGAGCAGTACTTC. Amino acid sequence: CASSPPPPGEQYF.

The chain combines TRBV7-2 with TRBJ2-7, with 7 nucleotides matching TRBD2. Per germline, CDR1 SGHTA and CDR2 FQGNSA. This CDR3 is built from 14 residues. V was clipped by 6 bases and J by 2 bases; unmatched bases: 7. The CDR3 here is CASRPTGTTYEQYF. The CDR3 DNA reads TGTGCCAGCAGACCAACCGGGACTACCTACGAGCAGTACTTC.

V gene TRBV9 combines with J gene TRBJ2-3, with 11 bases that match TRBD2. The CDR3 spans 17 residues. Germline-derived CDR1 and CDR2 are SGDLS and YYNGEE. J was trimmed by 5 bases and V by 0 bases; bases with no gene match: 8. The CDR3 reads CASSVGPSGGTQDTQYF. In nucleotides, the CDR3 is TGTGCCAGCAGCGTAGGCCCTAGCGGGGGGACACAAGATACGCAGTATTTT.

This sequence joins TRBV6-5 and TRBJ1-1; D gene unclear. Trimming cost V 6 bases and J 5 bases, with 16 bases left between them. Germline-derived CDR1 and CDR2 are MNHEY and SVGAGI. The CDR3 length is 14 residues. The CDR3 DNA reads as TGTGCCAGCAGCCCATCGGGAGGGTGGACTGAAGCTTTCTTT. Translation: CASSPSGGWTEAFF.

The CDR3 protein is CASSEGGGVNEKLFF. The CDR3, as DNA: TGTGCCAGCAGCGAGGGGGGGGGCGTTAATGAAAAACTGTTTTTT. The rearrangement links TRBV9 to TRBJ1-4; weak D call: TRBD1 (6 bases). CDR1 and CDR2 from the germline V gene are SGDLS and YYNGEE. V lost 3 bases and J lost 4, with 13 bases in between. The CDR3 runs to 15 residues.

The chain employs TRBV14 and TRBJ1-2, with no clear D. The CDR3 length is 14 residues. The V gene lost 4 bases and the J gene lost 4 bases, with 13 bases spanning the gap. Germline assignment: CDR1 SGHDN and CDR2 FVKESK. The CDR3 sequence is CASSLGGVPYGYTF. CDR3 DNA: TGTGCCAGCAGCCTAGGAGGAGTACCCTATGGCTACACCTTC. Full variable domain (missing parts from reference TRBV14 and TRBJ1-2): EAGVTQFPSHSVIEKGQTVTLRCDPISGHDNLYWYRRVMGKEIKFLLHFVKESKQDESGMPNNRFLAERTGGTYSTLKVQPAELEDSGVYFCASSLGGVPYGYTFGSGTRLTVV.

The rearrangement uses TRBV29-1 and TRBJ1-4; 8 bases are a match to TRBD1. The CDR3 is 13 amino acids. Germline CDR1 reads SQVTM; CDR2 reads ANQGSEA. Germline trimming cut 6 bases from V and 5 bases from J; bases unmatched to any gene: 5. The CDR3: CSVPGTGNEKLFF. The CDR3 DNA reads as TGCAGCGTACCCGGGACAGGCAATGAAAAACTGTTTTTT.

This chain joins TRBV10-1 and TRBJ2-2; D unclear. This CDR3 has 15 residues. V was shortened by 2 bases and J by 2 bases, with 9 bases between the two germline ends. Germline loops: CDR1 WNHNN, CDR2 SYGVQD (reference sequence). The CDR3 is CASSETYLNTGELFF. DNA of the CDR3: TGCGCCAGCAGTGAGACTTACCTTAACACCGGGGAGCTGTTTTTT.

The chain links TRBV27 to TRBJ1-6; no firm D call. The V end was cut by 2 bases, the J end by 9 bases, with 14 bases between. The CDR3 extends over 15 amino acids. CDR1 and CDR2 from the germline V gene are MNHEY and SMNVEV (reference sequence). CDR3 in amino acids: CASSLGRFGSSPLHF. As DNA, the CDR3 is TGTGCCAGCAGTTTAGGCAGATTTGGGAGTTCACCCCTCCACTTT.

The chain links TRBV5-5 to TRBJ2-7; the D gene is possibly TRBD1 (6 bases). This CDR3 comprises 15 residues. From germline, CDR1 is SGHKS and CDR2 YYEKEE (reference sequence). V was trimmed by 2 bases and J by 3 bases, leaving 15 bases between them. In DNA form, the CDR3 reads TGTGCCAGCAGCTTTTACGGGACAACTTTCTACGAGCAGTACTTC. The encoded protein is CASSFYGTTFYEQYF.

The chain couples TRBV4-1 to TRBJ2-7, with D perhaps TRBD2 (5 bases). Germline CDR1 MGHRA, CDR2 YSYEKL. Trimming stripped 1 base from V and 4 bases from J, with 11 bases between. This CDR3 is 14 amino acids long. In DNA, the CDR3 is TGCGCCAGCAGCCAAGGGTCGCTAGCTTACGAGCAGTACTTC. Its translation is CASSQGSLAYEQYF.

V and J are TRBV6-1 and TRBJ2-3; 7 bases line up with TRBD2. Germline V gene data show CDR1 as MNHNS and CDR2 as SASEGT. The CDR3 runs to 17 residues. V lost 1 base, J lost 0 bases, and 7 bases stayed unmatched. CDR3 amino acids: CASSEDDTSVSTDTQYF. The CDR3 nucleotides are TGTGCCAGCAGTGAAGATGATACTAGCGTGAGCACAGATACGCAGTATTTT.

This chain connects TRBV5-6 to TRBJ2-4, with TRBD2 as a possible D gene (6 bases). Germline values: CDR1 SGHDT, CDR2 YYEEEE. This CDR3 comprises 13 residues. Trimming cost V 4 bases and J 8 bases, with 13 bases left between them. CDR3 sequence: CASSPGGADIQYF. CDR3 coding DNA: TGTGCCAGCAGCCCCGGAGGGGCGGACATTCAGTACTTC. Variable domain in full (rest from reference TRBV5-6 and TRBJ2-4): DAGVTQSPTHLIKTRGQQVTLRCSPKSGHDTVSWYQQALGQGPQFIFQYYEEEERQRGNFPDRFSGHQFPNYSSELNVNALLLGDSALYLCASSPGGADIQYFGAGTRLSVL.